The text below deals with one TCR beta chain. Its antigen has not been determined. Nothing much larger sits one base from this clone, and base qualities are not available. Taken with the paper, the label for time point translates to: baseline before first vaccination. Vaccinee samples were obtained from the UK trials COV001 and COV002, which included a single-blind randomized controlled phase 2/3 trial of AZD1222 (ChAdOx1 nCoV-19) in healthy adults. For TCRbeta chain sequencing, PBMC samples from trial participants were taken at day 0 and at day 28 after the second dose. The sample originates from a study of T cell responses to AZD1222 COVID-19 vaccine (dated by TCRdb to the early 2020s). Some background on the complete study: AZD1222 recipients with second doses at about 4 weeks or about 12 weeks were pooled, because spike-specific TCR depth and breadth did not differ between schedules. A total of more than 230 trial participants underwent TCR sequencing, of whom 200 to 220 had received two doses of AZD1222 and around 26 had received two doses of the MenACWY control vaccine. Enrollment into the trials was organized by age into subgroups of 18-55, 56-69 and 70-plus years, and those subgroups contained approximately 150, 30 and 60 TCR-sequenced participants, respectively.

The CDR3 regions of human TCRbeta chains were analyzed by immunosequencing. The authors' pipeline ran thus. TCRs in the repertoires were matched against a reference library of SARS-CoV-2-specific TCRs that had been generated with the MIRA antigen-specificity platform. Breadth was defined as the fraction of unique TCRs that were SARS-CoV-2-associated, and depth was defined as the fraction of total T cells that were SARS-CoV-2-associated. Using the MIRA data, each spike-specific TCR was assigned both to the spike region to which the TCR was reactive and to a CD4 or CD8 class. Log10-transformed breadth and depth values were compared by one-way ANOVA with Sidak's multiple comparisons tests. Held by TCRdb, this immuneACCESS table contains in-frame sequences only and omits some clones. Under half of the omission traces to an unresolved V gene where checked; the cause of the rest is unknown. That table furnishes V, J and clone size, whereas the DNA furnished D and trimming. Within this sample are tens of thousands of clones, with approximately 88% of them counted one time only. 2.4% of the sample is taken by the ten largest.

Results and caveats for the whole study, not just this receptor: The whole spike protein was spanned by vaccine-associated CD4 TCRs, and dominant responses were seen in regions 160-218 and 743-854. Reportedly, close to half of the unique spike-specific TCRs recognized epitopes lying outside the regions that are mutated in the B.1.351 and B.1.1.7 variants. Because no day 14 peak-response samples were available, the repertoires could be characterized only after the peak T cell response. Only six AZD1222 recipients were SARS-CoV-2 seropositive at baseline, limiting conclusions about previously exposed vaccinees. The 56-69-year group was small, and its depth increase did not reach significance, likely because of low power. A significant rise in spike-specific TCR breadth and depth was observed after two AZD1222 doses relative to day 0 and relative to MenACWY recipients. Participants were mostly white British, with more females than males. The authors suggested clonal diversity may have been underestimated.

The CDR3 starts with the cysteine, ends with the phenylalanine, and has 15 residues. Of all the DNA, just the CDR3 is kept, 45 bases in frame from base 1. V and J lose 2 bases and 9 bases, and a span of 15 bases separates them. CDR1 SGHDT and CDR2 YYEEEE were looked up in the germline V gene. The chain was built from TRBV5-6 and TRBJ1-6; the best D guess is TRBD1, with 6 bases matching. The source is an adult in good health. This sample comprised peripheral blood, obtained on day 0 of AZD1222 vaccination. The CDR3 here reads CASSFVPGQSSPLHF. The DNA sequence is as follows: TGTGCCAGCAGCTTTGTACCAGGACAGTCTTCACCCCTCCACTTT.